This record concerns one TCR beta chain sequence. These data belong to a study of blood T cell repertoires in COVID-19. Study as a whole: Both acute and convalescent COVID-19 samples were obtained from the United States, Italy and Spain. T cells, B-cell-depleted T cells, or PBMCs provided the cDNA or gDNA that served as material.

V lost 0 bases and J lost 4; bases outside the gene matches: 4. The CDR3 is made up of 16 amino acids. Germline lookup yields CDR1 SGHTA and CDR2 FQGNSA. Original methodology: Reference gene primer amplification yielded estimated nucleated cell counts. The data were produced by immunoSEQ multiplex PCR, yet TCRdb's version contains in-frame clones alone and is incomplete. V and J calls plus clone size are reproduced from that table; the DNA served to infer D and trimming. The sample comprises around 140,000 clones, approximately 84% of which are singletons, and about a sixth rests with the top ten. The material sequenced was peripheral blood. The TCR originated in an elderly woman with acute or convalescent COVID-19. The gene calls are TRBV7-2 and TRBJ2-1; 9 bases fit TRBD1. This chain's CDR3 is CASSLARGTGYNEQFF. The CDR3 nucleotides read TGTGCCAGCAGCTTAGCGCGGGGGACAGGGTACAATGAGCAGTTCTTC. Complete variable domain (other parts from reference TRBV7-2 and TRBJ2-1): GAGVSQSPSNKVTEKGKDVELRCDPISGHTALYWYRQSLGQGLEFLIYFQGNSAPDKSGLPSDRFSAERTGGSVSTLTIQRTQQEDSAVYLCASSLARGTGYNEQFFGPGTRLTVL.